This T cell receptor beta chain was captured in a study of cytomegalovirus exposure and HLA in healthy donors. Overall study findings and caveats: The listing of 150 or so TCR beta chains classed them as cytomegalovirus-associated. An assumption of roughly uniform sequencing depth across donors underlay the presence/absence analyses.

Vbeta (60) and Jbeta (13) primers were used in the PCR. TCRdb keeps only in-frame clones here, not all; method: immunoSEQ multiplex PCR. The sample comprises 150,000 to 200,000 clones, about 12% of which are singletons, and approximately 8.3% rests with the top ten. The V and J ends lost 8 bases and 3 bases respectively, with 9 bases between them. Germline V gene sequence: CDR1 MNHNS, CDR2 SASEGT. This CDR3 spans 12 amino acids. Comment on this clone: No antigen is known for it.

The chain has TRBV6-1 and TRBJ2-3; tentative D call: TRBD2 (5 bases). The sample was PBMCs. This sequence originates from a man aged 50-60 years in good health and CMV-seropositive. CDR3 sequence: CASGTGTDTQYF. The DNA of the CDR3 is TGTGCCAGCGGAACGGGGACAGATACGCAGTATTTT.